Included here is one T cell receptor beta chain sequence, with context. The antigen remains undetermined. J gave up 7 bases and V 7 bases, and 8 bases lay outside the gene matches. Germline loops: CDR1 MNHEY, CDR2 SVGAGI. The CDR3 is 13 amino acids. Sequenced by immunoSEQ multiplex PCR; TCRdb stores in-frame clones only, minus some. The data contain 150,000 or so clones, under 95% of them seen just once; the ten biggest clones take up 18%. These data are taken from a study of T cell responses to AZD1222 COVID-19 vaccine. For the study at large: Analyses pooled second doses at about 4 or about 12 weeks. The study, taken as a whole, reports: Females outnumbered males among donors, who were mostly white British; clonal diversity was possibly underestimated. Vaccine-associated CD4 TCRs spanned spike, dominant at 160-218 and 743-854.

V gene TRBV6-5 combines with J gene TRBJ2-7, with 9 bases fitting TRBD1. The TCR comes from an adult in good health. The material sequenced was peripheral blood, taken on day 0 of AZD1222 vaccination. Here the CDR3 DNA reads TGTGCCAGCAAATCGGACAGGGGCGGGGAGCAGTACTTC. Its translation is CASKSDRGGEQYF.